The 23 T cell receptor beta chains below come from one sample, sequenced in a study of CD8 T cells in ankylosing spondylitis. In TCRdb, the 5' RACE reads were re-called with MiXCR into one record per CDR3 protein. This table has 100,000 to 150,000 distinct CDR3 sequences, 7% appearing once. The specimen was blood, either unsorted or a sorted T cell fraction (not recorded which). The source of these receptors is a male donor with ankylosing spondylitis or in good health (not recorded which).

The gene calls are TRBV5-1 and TRBJ2-4; D may be TRBD1 (6 bases). The CDR3 totals 18 residues. The V gene's germline CDR1 is SGHRS and CDR2 YFSETQ. Deletions cut 2 bases from V and 3 bases from J, with 21 bases between. The CDR3 nucleotides read TGCGCCAGCAGCTTCCGCCGCCCGGACCCGGACAGCAAAAACATTCAGTACTTC. This encodes CASSFRRPDPDSKNIQYF. The whole variable domain, remainder taken from reference TRBV5-1 and TRBJ2-4, is KAGVTQTPRYLIKTRGQQVTLSCSPISGHRSVSWYQQTPGQGLQFLFEYFSETQRNKGNFPGRFSGRQFSNSRSEMNVSTLELGDSALYLCASSFRRPDPDSKNIQYFGAGTRLSVL.

This clonotype has ten or more counts. V and J are TRBV6-1 and TRBJ1-2, with a weak D call TRBD1 (6 bases). The CDR3 extends over 13 amino acids. Trimming shortened V by 6 bases and J by 0 bases, and 8 bases separated the two germline ends. From germline, CDR1 is MNHNS and CDR2 SASEGT. Written as DNA, the CDR3 is TGTGCCAGCAGCTCAGGGGCTAACTATGGCTACACCTTC. Encoded protein: CASSSGANYGYTF.

This clonotype was observed at least ten times. This chain uses TRBV7-9 with TRBJ1-3; D remains ambiguous. Germline V gives CDR1 SEHNR, CDR2 FQNEAQ (reference sequence). CDR3 length: 14 residues. V lost 7 bases and J 4 bases, leaving 14 bases between the germline ends. The CDR3 sequence is CASITRVGGNTIYF. DNA for the CDR3: TGTGCCAGCATCACAAGGGTCGGGGGAAACACCATATATTTT.

With respect to this clonotype: One base away lies a much larger clone, so this may be a sequencing read error. This sequence joins TRBV4-1 and TRBJ2-7; the match to TRBD2 covers 15 bases. With the DNA end fitting TRBJ2-1 better, the J assignment may be wrong. Germline loops: CDR1 MGHRA, CDR2 YSYEKL. This CDR3 region has 19 residues. The CDR3 region is CASSQNAGLAGGREYEQFF. CDR3 coding DNA: TGCGCCAGCAGCCAAAACGCTGGACTAGCGGGAGGGCGAGAGTACGAGCAGTTCTTC.

This clonotype appeared many times. CDR3 nucleotides: TGTGCCAGCAGCCAAGATTATCGGGACACGATGAACAATGAGCAGTTCTTC. Amino acids: CASSQDYRDTMNNEQFF. The chain recombines TRBV14 with TRBJ2-1; tentatively, D is TRBD1 (6 bases). The CDR3 covers 17 residues. Germline lookup yields CDR1 SGHDN and CDR2 FVKESK. Trimming left V 0 bases short and J 5 bases short, with 17 bases between.

This clonotype was detected ten times or more. The chain carries TRBV7-9 and TRBJ2-1, with D possibly being TRBD2 (5 bases). The CDR3 consists of 16 residues. V was pared by 1 base and J by 8 bases, with 18 bases between. Germline V gives CDR1 SEHNR, CDR2 FQNEAQ (reference sequence). CDR3 sequence reads: CASSLVATLLSDEQFF. Written as DNA, the CDR3 is TGTGCCAGCAGCTTAGTAGCGACCCTCTTGAGCGATGAGCAGTTCTTC.

This clonotype was counted ten times or more. The chain uses TRBV5-6 and TRBJ2-1; unclear D gene. V was shortened by 0 bases and J by 10 bases, with 8 bases between the two germline ends. The CDR3 is 12 residues long. CDR1 SGHDT and CDR2 YYEEEE come from the germline V gene. CDR3 coding DNA: TGTGCCAGCAGCTTGGCCGGGCAGGAGCAGTTCTTC. This codes for CASSLAGQEQFF.

This clonotype was seen ten or more times. The chain has TRBV5-1 and TRBJ2-6; D remains unclear. V was clipped by 1 base and J by 1 base, with 6 bases between them. The CDR3 extends over 15 amino acids. Per germline, CDR1 SGHRS and CDR2 YFSETQ. The CDR3 spells CASSLTRSGANVLTF. The CDR3 bases are TGCGCCAGCAGCTTGACGAGGTCTGGGGCCAACGTCCTGACTTTC.

This clonotype was counted ten times or more. A junction end diverges from the germline sequence, so it may reflect a read error. This chain uses TRBV7-7 with TRBJ2-5, with TRBD1 identical over 7 bases. Germline assignment: CDR1 SSHAT and CDR2 FNYEAQ (reference sequence). The CDR3 length is 13 residues. The CDR3 loop is CASSTDRRETQYF. CDR3 nucleotide sequence: TGTGCTAGCAGCACGGACAGGAGGGAGACCCAGTACTTC.

This clonotype was picked up many times. The CDR3, as DNA: TGTGCCAGCAGCTTAGTGAGCCAGAACACTGAAGCTTTCTTT. This sequence encodes CASSLVSQNTEAFF. The gene calls are TRBV7-6 and TRBJ1-1; no clear D. The CDR3 extends over 14 amino acids. Trimming left V 1 base short and J 1 base short, with 7 bases between. Germline V CDR1 and CDR2: SGHVS, FNYEAQ. The entire variable domain, with the rest obtained from reference TRBV7-6 and TRBJ1-1, is as follows: GAGVSQSPRYKVTKRGQDVALRCDPISGHVSLYWYRQALGQGPEFLTYFNYEAQQDKSGLPNDRFSAERPEGSISTLTIQRTEQRDSAMYRCASSLVSQNTEAFFGQGTRLTVV.

This rearrangement joins TRBV29-1 to TRBJ2-3, with 10 bases fitting TRBD2. The V gene end was trimmed by 0 bases and the J gene end by 5 bases; junction bases not matched to a gene: 11. In germline, CDR1 is SQVTM, CDR2 ANQGSEA. CDR3 length equals 17 residues. CDR3 sequence reads: CSVEDFLSGRAEDTQYF. CDR3 DNA sequence: TGCAGCGTTGAAGATTTTCTGAGCGGGAGGGCAGAAGATACGCAGTATTTT.

This clonotype appeared a few times. The genes are TRBV20-1 and TRBJ2-3; D gene unclear. The CDR3 totals 12 residues. The germline CDR1 and CDR2 sequences are DFQATT and SNEGSKA (reference sequence). V was shortened by 3 bases and J by 6 bases, with 10 bases between the two germline ends. Written as DNA, the CDR3 is TGCAGTGCTAGCCTGGGGATGGATACGCAGTATTTT. Its translation: CSASLGMDTQYF.

This clonotype was seen at least ten times. This chain uses TRBV20-1 with TRBJ2-1; 16 bases agree with TRBD2. V lost 6 bases and J lost 8; bases outside the gene matches: 10. CDR3 size: 16 residues. Germline V gene sequence: CDR1 DFQATT, CDR2 SNEGSKA (reference sequence). The CDR3 reads CSAPGTSGREGDEQFF. CDR3 bases: TGCAGTGCCCCTGGGACTAGCGGGAGGGAAGGCGATGAGCAGTTCTTC.

In its sample, this clonotype was seen many times. The chain uses TRBV7-6 and TRBJ2-7, with 12 positions matching TRBD2. The CDR3 is 17 residues long. The J segment lost 7 bases and the V segment lost 1 base, leaving 11 bases of the junction unmatched. The V gene's germline CDR1 is SGHVS and CDR2 FNYEAQ. The CDR3 DNA reads as TGTGCCAGCAGCTTAGGTCTAGCGGGAGGGTCACTGTATGAGCAGTACTTC. This translates into CASSLGLAGGSLYEQYF.

At least ten counts were recorded for this clonotype. The rearrangement uses TRBV20-1 and TRBJ2-1; the match to TRBD2 covers 11 bases. V lost 3 bases and J lost 4; bases outside the gene matches: 5. Germline V lookup: CDR1 DFQATT, CDR2 SNEGSKA (reference sequence). The CDR3 is 15 residues long. CDR3 DNA sequence: TGCAGTGCTAGGGCCCTAGCGGGAGGTTACAATGAGCAGTTCTTC. Translation gives CSARALAGGYNEQFF.

The chain combines TRBV25-1 with TRBJ1-1; D perhaps matches TRBD1 (6 bases). This CDR3 comprises 15 residues. V was shortened by 4 bases and J by 5 bases, with 17 bases between the two germline ends. Germline CDR1 is MGHDK and CDR2 is SYGVNS. CDR3 sequence reads: CASSGGLGRGTEAFF. The CDR3 DNA reads TGTGCCAGCAGTGGGGGCCTGGGCAGGGGAACTGAAGCTTTCTTT.

This clonotype was counted ten times or more. The genes are TRBV7-9 and TRBJ1-1, with 7 bases identical to TRBD1. J was trimmed by 7 bases and V by 5 bases; bases with no gene match: 10. Per the germline V gene, CDR1 is SEHNR and CDR2 is FQNEAQ (reference sequence). This CDR3 has 14 amino acids. The CDR3: CASSHSRGEFEAFF. The CDR3 DNA is TGTGCCAGCAGCCACTCCAGGGGGGAGTTTGAAGCTTTCTTT.

This clonotype came up many times. The CDR3 sequence: CSASGVSEQYF. Here the CDR3 DNA reads TGCAGTGCTTCAGGGGTATCCGAGCAGTACTTC. The chain couples TRBV20-1 to TRBJ2-7; TRBD1 is a possible D gene (6 bases). Deletions cut 5 bases from V and 6 bases from J, with 11 bases between. The CDR3 consists of 11 residues. Germline CDR1 and CDR2: DFQATT and SNEGSKA (reference sequence).

This clonotype was counted at least ten times. The V call is TRBV7-9, the J call TRBJ2-1; weak D call: TRBD2 (6 bases). The CDR3 extends over 16 amino acids. Germline CDR1 SEHNR, CDR2 FQNEAQ (reference sequence). The V gene lost 3 bases and the J gene lost 4 bases, with 16 bases spanning the gap. The CDR3: CASSFLPGRSYNEQFF. As DNA, the CDR3 is TGTGCCAGCAGCTTCCTCCCGGGGAGGAGTTACAATGAGCAGTTCTTC.

This clonotype was counted ten times or more. This sequence joins TRBV20-1 and TRBJ2-3; a weak D match, TRBD2 (6 bases). Germline lookup yields CDR1 DFQATT and CDR2 SNEGSKA (reference sequence). Trimming took off 3 bases at V and 5 bases at J, with 15 bases between the two ends. CDR3 size: 14 residues. CDR3 protein: CSASLRRGGDTQYF. The CDR3 DNA reads as TGCAGTGCTAGTCTGAGGAGGGGTGGAGATACGCAGTATTTT.

The sample holds many counts of this clonotype. V usage is TRBV19 and J usage is TRBJ1-1; D gene unclear. V was clipped by 3 bases and J by 1 base, with 12 bases between them. The CDR3 totals 15 residues. Germline CDR1 LNHDA, CDR2 SQIVND (reference sequence). Here the CDR3 reads CASSIDTFGNTEAFF. In DNA, the CDR3 is TGTGCCAGTAGTATTGACACTTTCGGGAACACTGAAGCTTTCTTT.

This clonotype was seen more than once but under ten times. The chain combines TRBV20-1 with TRBJ1-4; D unresolved. CDR3 length: 12 residues. Trimming took off 3 bases at V and 11 bases at J, with 13 bases between the two ends. Germline CDR1 and CDR2: DFQATT and SNEGSKA (reference sequence). CDR3 region: CSARFNPGKLFF. CDR3 in DNA: TGCAGTGCTAGGTTCAACCCTGGGAAACTGTTTTTT.

This clonotype was recorded at least ten times. The gene calls are TRBV19 and TRBJ2-7; D perhaps matches TRBD1 (5 bases). This CDR3 is built from 13 residues. Germline V gives CDR1 LNHDA, CDR2 SQIVND (reference sequence). Between the trimmed V and J ends, which lost 3 bases and 1 base, there was a span of 7 bases. Here the CDR3 reads CASSIQGSYEQYF. Here the CDR3 DNA reads TGTGCCAGTAGTATCCAGGGTTCCTACGAGCAGTACTTC.